The next 11 T cell receptor beta chains were all read from a single sample in a study of cytomegalovirus exposure and HLA in healthy donors (dated by TCRdb to 2016 to 2017). Library preparation was by the immunoSEQ multiplex PCR assay. A mixture of 60 forward primers for TCR Vbeta segments and 13 reverse primers for TCR Jbeta segments was used in the multiplex PCR. TCRdb took over this immuneACCESS table, retaining in-frame rearrangements with V and J assigned. Such tables are incomplete; in checked studies, under half of the missing clones stem from an unresolved V gene, and the remainder is unexplained. The sample has 150,000 to 200,000 clones on record, around 79% of them singletons. About 1.6% of the sample goes to the ten largest clones. The sequencing sample was made of PBMCs. The receptors shown here come from a woman in her forties or fifties in good health and CMV-seronegative.

This chain joins TRBV2 and TRBJ2-5; the match to TRBD1 covers 8 bases. This CDR3 is built from 17 residues. With 8 bases clipped from V and 5 bases from J, the junction kept 19 bases outside the gene matches. The V gene's germline CDR1 is SNHLY and CDR2 FYNNEI. DNA for the CDR3: TGTGCCAGCCGAAGAGGATGGACAGGGAGCTTTGGGGAGACCCAGTACTTC. This gives the protein CASRRGWTGSFGETQYF.

The rearrangement uses TRBV29-1 and TRBJ1-1; D is uncertain. The germline V and J ends were trimmed by 7 bases and 7 bases, with 13 bases remaining between them. Germline values: CDR1 SQVTM, CDR2 ANQGSEA. There are 11 residues in the CDR3. CDR3 sequence: CSGTSPGEAFF. The CDR3 DNA follows: TGCAGCGGTACCTCGCCGGGTGAAGCTTTCTTT.

The chain joins TRBV5-6 to TRBJ1-1; no definite D call. Germline values: CDR1 SGHDT, CDR2 YYEEEE. This CDR3 comprises 13 residues. V dropped 0 bases and J dropped 1 base, with 4 bases sitting between them. CDR3 sequence: CASSLGGNTEAFF. The CDR3, as DNA: TGTGCCAGCAGCTTGGGCGGGAACACTGAAGCTTTCTTT.

Ten or more counts support this clone. The rearrangement joins TRBV5-1 to TRBJ1-2; no clear D. Trimming took off 0 bases at V and 3 bases at J, with 3 bases between the two ends. The CDR3 has 12 amino acids. CDR1 SGHRS and CDR2 YFSETQ come from the germline V gene. CDR3 in amino acids: CASSLADYGYTF. CDR3 DNA sequence: TGCGCCAGCAGCTTGGCCGACTATGGCTACACCTTC.

V usage is TRBV2 and J usage is TRBJ1-1; no clear D. Per the germline V gene, CDR1 is SNHLY and CDR2 is FYNNEI. The ends were cut back, 2 bases at V and 8 bases at J, with 9 bases in the middle. The CDR3 consists of 12 residues. CDR3 in amino acids: CASSEYSAEAFF. Written as DNA, the CDR3 is TGTGCCAGCAGTGAATATAGCGCCGAAGCTTTCTTT.

The chain uses TRBV7-9 and TRBJ2-1; maybe TRBD2 (5 bases). CDR1 and CDR2 from the germline V gene are SEHNR and FQNEAQ (reference sequence). The CDR3 covers 11 residues. V lost 3 bases, J lost 15 bases, and 12 bases lay in between. CDR3 residues: CASSFGLFRFF. The CDR3 nucleotides are TGTGCCAGCAGCTTTGGACTCTTTCGGTTCTTC. The full variable domain, with the rest looked up from reference TRBV7-9 and TRBJ2-1, is DTGVSQNPRHKITKRGQNVTFRCDPISEHNRLYWYRQTLGQGPEFLTYFQNEAQLEKSRLLSDRFSAERPKGSFSTLEIQRTEQGDSAMYLCASSFGLFRFFGPGTRLTVL.

This clone was seen only a few times. The rearrangement uses TRBV14 and TRBJ1-2; D gene ambiguous. Germline values: CDR1 SGHDN, CDR2 FVKESK. The CDR3 length is 14 residues. V lost 0 bases and J lost 7, with 12 bases in between. Written as DNA, the CDR3 is TGTGCCAGCAGCCAAGAAGTGGGTCGCGGTGGCTACACCTTC. Translated, it gives CASSQEVGRGGYTF.

This chain links TRBV5-1 with TRBJ2-2; D is possibly TRBD1 (6 bases). The CDR3 totals 15 residues. Germline CDR1 is SGHRS and CDR2 is YFSETQ. The V end lost 0 bases, the J end lost 5 bases, and 11 bases lay between the germline ends. The CDR3 loop reads CASSLVGAPTGELFF. DNA for the CDR3: TGCGCCAGCAGCTTGGTGGGGGCCCCGACCGGGGAGCTGTTTTTT.

The chain couples TRBV11-2 to TRBJ2-1; a possible D gene is TRBD1 (6 bases). The CDR3 length is 16 residues. The germline V and J ends were trimmed by 5 bases and 5 bases, with 19 bases remaining between them. CDR1 is SGHAT and CDR2 is FQNNGV in the germline V gene. CDR3 in DNA: TGTGCCAGCAGCGGACCCCAAGGGGGAGTGGACAATGAGCAGTTCTTC. It specifies CASSGPQGGVDNEQFF.

CDR3 bases: TGTGCCAGCAGCCGCCAGGGGACAGAGACCCAGTACTTC. Its protein is CASSRQGTETQYF. The chain joins TRBV7-2 to TRBJ2-5, with D perhaps matching TRBD1 (6 bases). Trimming shortened V by 5 bases and J by 4 bases, and 11 bases separated the two germline ends. The germline gives CDR1 SGHTA, CDR2 FQGNSA. The CDR3 spans 13 residues.

V and J are TRBV27 and TRBJ2-1; the match to TRBD2 covers 11 bases. In germline, CDR1 is MNHEY, CDR2 SMNVEV (reference sequence). J lost 3 bases, V lost 3 bases, and 7 bases had no gene match. The CDR3 sequence is 17 residues long. CDR3 residues: CASSFGIAGGDYNEQFF. The CDR3 DNA reads TGTGCCAGCAGTTTCGGGATAGCGGGGGGGGACTACAATGAGCAGTTCTTC.